These 25 T cell receptor beta chains were sequenced from one sample in a study of response to subunit inactivated influenza vaccine. TCRdb used MiXCR to reprocess the RT-PCR reads, holding one entry per CDR3 protein. The table shows 500,000 to 750,000 distinct CDR3 sequences, with 14% occurring only once. This specimen was PBMCs from blood, taken approximately 13 days after vaccination. Source of these receptors: a man aged 50 to 60 who received an inactivated influenza vaccine.

The chain has TRBV12-3 or TRBV12-4 and TRBJ2-1; D remains ambiguous. CDR3 size: 12 residues. V dropped 5 bases and J dropped 11 bases, with 13 bases sitting between them. The chain's CDR3 is CASSPDIPKQFF. CDR3 nucleotide sequence: TGTGCCAGCAGTCCCGACATTCCTAAGCAGTTCTTC.

This chain joins TRBV4-3 and TRBJ2-1; D is unresolved. Germline V gene lookup returns CDR1 LGHNA and CDR2 YSLEER. This CDR3 comprises 15 residues. V was cut by 1 base and J by 4 bases, with 11 bases left in between. CDR3 residues: CASSQAREGYNEQFF. As DNA, the CDR3 is TGCGCCAGCAGCCAAGCGAGAGAAGGGTACAATGAGCAGTTCTTC.

This clonotype occurred many times. The rearrangement links TRBV5-6 to TRBJ1-6; 7 nucleotides line up with TRBD1. CDR3 length: 16 amino acids. Trimming at V came to 4 bases and at J to 9 bases, leaving 13 bases not matched to a gene. CDR1 is SGHDT and CDR2 is YYEEEE in the germline V gene. CDR3 residues: CASSLPSTGMASPLHF. CDR3 DNA sequence: TGTGCCAGCAGCCTACCTTCGACAGGGATGGCTTCACCCCTCCACTTT. Full variable domain (remainder filled in from reference TRBV5-6 and TRBJ1-6): DAGVTQSPTHLIKTRGQQVTLRCSPKSGHDTVSWYQQALGQGPQFIFQYYEEEERQRGNFPDRFSGHQFPNYSSELNVNALLLGDSALYLCASSLPSTGMASPLHFGNGTRLTVT.

This clonotype was recorded a few times. The rearrangement joins TRBV20-1 to TRBJ2-3; 12 nucleotides align to TRBD2. J gave up 1 base and V 6 bases, and 14 bases lay outside the gene matches. The CDR3 spans 18 residues. CDR1 and CDR2 (germline): DFQATT, SNEGSKA (reference sequence). Here the CDR3 DNA reads TGCAGTGCCAAGCCCCTAGCGGGAGGGCCGTCACGCACAGATACGCAGTATTTT. Its translation: CSAKPLAGGPSRTDTQYF.

V and J are TRBV18 and TRBJ1-2, with D unresolved. From germline, CDR1 is KGHSH and CDR2 LQKENI. CDR3 length: 16 residues. Trimming stripped 1 base from V and 2 bases from J, with 14 bases between. The CDR3 DNA sequence: TGTGCCAGCTCACCACTTGATGGCAGTCTAAACTATGGCTACACCTTC. This codes for CASSPLDGSLNYGYTF.

In this sample, this clonotype turned up a few times. The CDR3 bases are TGTGCCTGGACCGAGGAATCCTACGAGCAGTACTTC. As protein: CAWTEESYEQYF. The chain couples TRBV30 to TRBJ2-7; D gene uncertain. The V end lost 4 bases, the J end lost 1 base, and 8 bases lay between the germline ends. CDR3 length: 12 amino acids. Per germline, CDR1 GTSNPN and CDR2 SVGIG (reference sequence).

This chain joins TRBV6-5 and TRBJ1-2, with 9 positions matching TRBD1. Per germline, CDR1 MNHEY and CDR2 SVGAGI. V lost 2 bases to trimming and J lost 0 bases; unmatched junction nucleotides: 4. This CDR3 has 16 amino acids. The CDR3 DNA is TGTGCCAGCAGTTACCCGGGACAGGGCGCTAACTATGGCTACACCTTC. This translates into CASSYPGQGANYGYTF.

This clonotype has just a few counts. The genes are TRBV28 and TRBJ1-1, with D possibly TRBD1 on 5 matching bases. Germline V gene sequence: CDR1 MDHEN, CDR2 SYDVKM. The germline V and J ends were trimmed by 5 bases and 10 bases, with 11 bases remaining between them. This CDR3 has 11 residues. Here the CDR3 reads CASSPGNGAFF. CDR3 DNA: TGTGCCAGCAGTCCAGGGAATGGAGCTTTCTTT.

The chain links TRBV29-1 to TRBJ1-2; tentatively, D is TRBD1 (5 bases). Germline CDR1 reads SQVTM; CDR2 reads ANQGSEA. CDR3 length: 13 residues. Trimming pared 3 bases from V and 1 base from J, leaving 9 bases between. The CDR3 nucleotides read TGCAGCGTTGAGGCGGACAATAACTATGGCTACACCTTC. Its translation is CSVEADNNYGYTF.

This chain joins TRBV30 and TRBJ2-1; 11 nucleotides match TRBD2. Germline loops: CDR1 GTSNPN, CDR2 SVGIG (reference sequence). V lost 4 bases to trimming and J lost 5 bases; unmatched junction nucleotides: 1. This CDR3 is 13 amino acids long. CDR3 protein: CAWTGLADNEQFF. CDR3 sequence (DNA): TGTGCCTGGACGGGACTAGCGGACAATGAGCAGTTCTTC.

The V gene is TRBV12-3 or TRBV12-4, the J gene TRBJ2-5; 9 bases are a match to TRBD2. Trimming at V came to 1 base and at J to 5 bases, leaving 5 bases not matched to a gene. The CDR3 sequence is 15 residues long. The CDR3 nucleotides read TGTGCCAGCAGTTTAGTAGCGGGAGTCAGGGAGACCCAGTACTTC. It translates to CASSLVAGVRETQYF.

The chain combines TRBV20-1 with TRBJ2-5; 7 nucleotides align to TRBD2. The germline V gene encodes CDR1 DFQATT and CDR2 SNEGSKA (reference sequence). After removal of 2 bases from V and 1 base from J, the junction contained 1 base not matched to a gene. The CDR3 runs to 13 residues. DNA of the CDR3: TGCAGTGCTAGACGGACTAGCCAAGAGACCCAGTACTTC. Protein product: CSARRTSQETQYF.

In this sample, this clonotype turned up a few times. In nucleotides, the CDR3 is TGCGCCAGCAGCCAGACAGGGGGCGGCGACCGCAATCAGCCCCAGCATTTT. Its protein product is CASSQTGGGDRNQPQHF. V usage is TRBV4-1 and J usage is TRBJ1-5; 10 nucleotides match TRBD1. CDR1 and CDR2 (germline): MGHRA, YSYEKL. The CDR3 runs to 17 residues. After removal of 3 bases from V and 2 bases from J, the junction contained 7 bases not matched to a gene.

This rearrangement joins TRBV5-1 to TRBJ2-3, with no clear D. CDR1 is SGHRS and CDR2 is YFSETQ in the germline V gene. V dropped 4 bases and J dropped 2 bases, with 11 bases sitting between them. The CDR3 extends over 14 amino acids. CDR3 DNA sequence: TGCGCCAGCAGCATTACACGATCCACAGATACGCAGTATTTT. Translated: CASSITRSTDTQYF.

The V and J genes are TRBV28 and TRBJ1-2; TRBD1 aligns across 9 bases. The CDR3 runs 15 residues. V trimming: 4 bases; J trimming: 1 base; junction bases outside the gene matches: 4. CDR1 is MDHEN and CDR2 is SYDVKM in the germline V gene. CDR3: CASSSGTGLNYGYTF. The CDR3 DNA reads TGTGCCAGCAGTTCCGGGACAGGGCTTAACTATGGCTACACCTTC.

In this sample, this clonotype turned up a few times. The rearrangement links TRBV20-1 to TRBJ2-7; 11 nucleotides line up with TRBD2. CDR1 is DFQATT and CDR2 is SNEGSKA in the germline V gene (reference sequence). This CDR3 is 15 amino acids long. V lost 6 bases to trimming and J lost 1 base; unmatched junction nucleotides: 8. Here the CDR3 reads CSARTSGLFSYEQYF. The CDR3 DNA reads TGCAGTGCGCGGACTAGCGGGCTGTTTTCCTACGAGCAGTACTTC.

The rearrangement uses TRBV27 and TRBJ2-1; 9 bases are shared with TRBD2. With 2 bases clipped from V and 6 bases from J, the junction kept 8 bases outside the gene matches. Germline V gene sequence: CDR1 MNHEY, CDR2 SMNVEV (reference sequence). The CDR3 sequence is 16 residues long. The CDR3 DNA follows: TGTGCCAGCAGTTTAGTGGGCGGGAGGGGGGTCAATGAGCAGTTCTTC. Its protein is CASSLVGGRGVNEQFF.

This clonotype was counted only a few times. The chain recombines TRBV20-1 with TRBJ2-7; 7 bases map to TRBD2. CDR3 length: 14 amino acids. V shed 6 bases and J 4 bases; nucleotides not matched to a gene: 12. Germline V gives CDR1 DFQATT, CDR2 SNEGSKA (reference sequence). CDR3 residues: CSALRGGRDYEQYF. CDR3 coding DNA: TGCAGTGCGCTCCGTGGCGGGAGAGATTACGAGCAGTACTTC.

This clonotype was observed a handful of times. The chain has TRBV7-6 and TRBJ2-7; D is perhaps TRBD1 (5 bases). The V end lost 2 bases, the J end lost 3 bases, and 8 bases lay between the germline ends. The CDR3 loop spans 13 amino acids. Germline V CDR1 and CDR2: SGHVS, FNYEAQ. The CDR3 DNA follows: TGTGCCAGCAGCTTACAACAGGACTACGAGCAGTACTTC. Its translation is CASSLQQDYEQYF.

This clonotype showed up just a few times. The chain is built from TRBV12-3 or TRBV12-4 and TRBJ1-6, with D unclear. The CDR3 totals 13 residues. Trimming took 1 base from V and 8 from J, leaving 6 bases between them. The CDR3 DNA is TGTGCCAGCAGTTTAGGGAAGGATTCACCCCTCCACTTT. Amino acids: CASSLGKDSPLHF.

This clonotype was seen a handful of times. The V gene is TRBV5-1, the J gene TRBJ1-6, with TRBD1 matching over 9 bases. The V gene's germline CDR1 is SGHRS and CDR2 YFSETQ. The trim removed 5 bases at V and 11 bases at J, leaving 14 bases unmatched. The CDR3 consists of 16 residues. Here the CDR3 DNA reads TGCGCCAGCAGATCGATACCGGGACAGGGAGATACACCCCTCCACTTT. As protein: CASRSIPGQGDTPLHF.

This clonotype was detected many times. The V and J genes are TRBV6-5 and TRBJ2-1; 10 bases map to TRBD2. The junction had 17 bases not matched to a gene; V was cut back by 0 bases and J by 15 bases. This CDR3 has 17 amino acids. CDR1 and CDR2 (germline): MNHEY, SVGAGI. CDR3 region: CASSYSVGLAGAGTRFF. The CDR3 coding sequence is TGTGCCAGCAGTTACTCCGTCGGGCTAGCGGGAGCGGGGACTCGGTTCTTC.

The chain is built from TRBV6-5 and TRBJ1-5; D ambiguous. The CDR3 extends over 14 amino acids. Germline values: CDR1 MNHEY, CDR2 SVGAGI. Trimming took 0 bases from V and 4 from J, leaving 7 bases between them. CDR3: CASSYSWGNQPQHF. CDR3 DNA: TGTGCCAGCAGTTACTCGTGGGGTAATCAGCCCCAGCATTTT.

This clonotype occurred a few times. The genes are TRBV20-1 and TRBJ2-7, with 11 bases fitting TRBD1. CDR3 length: 14 amino acids. Germline V lookup: CDR1 DFQATT, CDR2 SNEGSKA (reference sequence). The J segment lost 6 bases and the V segment lost 5 bases, leaving 9 bases of the junction unmatched. CDR3 loop: CSAQRGTGGFEQYF. DNA of the CDR3: TGCAGTGCTCAAAGGGGGACAGGGGGATTCGAGCAGTACTTC.

The chain uses TRBV7-2 and TRBJ2-1, with D unclear. V lost 5 bases and J lost 0, with 8 bases in between. The CDR3 covers 14 residues. Germline CDR1 is SGHTA and CDR2 is FQGNSA. CDR3 amino acids: CASSRLSSYNEQFF. CDR3 in DNA: TGTGCCAGCAGCCGTTTAAGCTCCTACAATGAGCAGTTCTTC.